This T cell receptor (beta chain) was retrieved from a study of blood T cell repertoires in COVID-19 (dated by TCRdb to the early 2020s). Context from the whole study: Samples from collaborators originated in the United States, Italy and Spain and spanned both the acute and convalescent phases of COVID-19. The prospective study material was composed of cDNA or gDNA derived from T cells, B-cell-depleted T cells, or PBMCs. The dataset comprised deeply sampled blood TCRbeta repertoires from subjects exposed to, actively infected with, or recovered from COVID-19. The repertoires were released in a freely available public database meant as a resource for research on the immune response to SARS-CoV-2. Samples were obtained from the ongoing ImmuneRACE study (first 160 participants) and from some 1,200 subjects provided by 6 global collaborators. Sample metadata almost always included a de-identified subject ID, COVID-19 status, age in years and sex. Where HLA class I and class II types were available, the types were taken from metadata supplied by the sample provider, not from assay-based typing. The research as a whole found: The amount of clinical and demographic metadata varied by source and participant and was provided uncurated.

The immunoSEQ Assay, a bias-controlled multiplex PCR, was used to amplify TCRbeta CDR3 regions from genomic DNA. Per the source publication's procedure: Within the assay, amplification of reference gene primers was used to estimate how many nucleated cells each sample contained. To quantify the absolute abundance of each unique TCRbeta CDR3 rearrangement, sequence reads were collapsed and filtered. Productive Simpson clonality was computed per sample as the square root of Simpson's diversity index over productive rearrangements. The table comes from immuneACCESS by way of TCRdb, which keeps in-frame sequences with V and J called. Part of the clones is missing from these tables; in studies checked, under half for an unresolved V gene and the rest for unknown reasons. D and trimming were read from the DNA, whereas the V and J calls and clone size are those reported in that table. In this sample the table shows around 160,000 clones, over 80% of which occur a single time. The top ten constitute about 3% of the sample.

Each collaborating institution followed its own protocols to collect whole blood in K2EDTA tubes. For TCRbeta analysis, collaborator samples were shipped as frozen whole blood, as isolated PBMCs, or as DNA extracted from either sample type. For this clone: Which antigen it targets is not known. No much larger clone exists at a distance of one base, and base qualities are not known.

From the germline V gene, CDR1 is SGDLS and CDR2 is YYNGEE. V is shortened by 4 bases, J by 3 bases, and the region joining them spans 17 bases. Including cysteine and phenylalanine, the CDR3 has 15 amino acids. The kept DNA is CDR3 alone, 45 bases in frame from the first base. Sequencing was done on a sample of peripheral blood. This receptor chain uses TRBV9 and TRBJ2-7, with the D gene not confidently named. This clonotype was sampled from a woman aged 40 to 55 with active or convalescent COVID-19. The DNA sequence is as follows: TGTGCCAGCAGCCCCGGTCCAGGAAATGGCTACGAGCAGTACTTC. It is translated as CASSPGPGNGYEQYF.